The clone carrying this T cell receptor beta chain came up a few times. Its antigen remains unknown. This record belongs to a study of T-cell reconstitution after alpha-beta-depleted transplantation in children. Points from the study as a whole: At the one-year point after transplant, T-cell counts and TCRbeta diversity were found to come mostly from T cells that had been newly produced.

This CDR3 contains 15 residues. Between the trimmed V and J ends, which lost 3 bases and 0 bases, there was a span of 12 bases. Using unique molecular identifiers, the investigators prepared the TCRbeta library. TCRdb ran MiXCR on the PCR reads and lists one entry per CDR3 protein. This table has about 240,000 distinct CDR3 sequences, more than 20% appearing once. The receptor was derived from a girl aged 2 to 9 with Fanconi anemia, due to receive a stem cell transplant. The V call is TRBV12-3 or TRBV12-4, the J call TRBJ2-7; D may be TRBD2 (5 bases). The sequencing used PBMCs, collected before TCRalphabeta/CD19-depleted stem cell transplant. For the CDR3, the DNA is TGTGCCAGCAGTTTGGAGGCAGCCCACTCCTACGAGCAGTACTTC. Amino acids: CASSLEAAHSYEQYF.